This T cell receptor (beta chain) comes out of a study of blood T cell repertoires in COVID-19. Study overall: T cells, B-cell-depleted T cells, or PBMCs supplied cDNA or gDNA.

Per the original methods: Amplifying reference gene primers gave estimates of nucleated cell counts. Some clones are missing from TCRdb's copy, which holds only in-frame ones; the method was immunoSEQ multiplex PCR. V and J calls and clone size are as listed in that table; D and trimming were resolved from the DNA. The table shows 75,000 to 85,000 clones, with approximately 86% occurring only once. The CDR3 contains 13 residues. V was shortened by 2 bases and J by 4 bases, with 8 bases between the two germline ends. The source material was peripheral blood. The receptor comes from a human donor in a cohort sampled during active COVID-19. The chain combines TRBV12-3 or TRBV12-4 with TRBJ1-2, with D uncertain. The DNA for the CDR3 is TGTGCCAGCAGTTTAATTATCGGCTATGGCTACACCTTC. Translating it yields CASSLIIGYGYTF.